The 29 T cell receptor beta chains given below trace back to one sample, sequenced in a study of T cells in tuberculosis. Time point: new active TB diagnosis, blood taken before or within 7 days of starting treatment. Generated by immunoSEQ multiplex PCR, the TCRdb table keeps only in-frame clones and is missing some. Altogether 25,000 to 35,000 clones are present, approximately 90% being singletons, with the ten largest covering 5.5% to 8%. Sequences were derived from PBMCs, sampled at tuberculosis diagnosis. The receptors were gathered from an adult with tuberculosis.

This chain connects TRBV13 to TRBJ2-2; 13 bases align to TRBD2. V lost 8 bases and J lost 5; bases outside the gene matches: 8. Germline values: CDR1 PRHDT, CDR2 FYEKMQ (reference sequence). This CDR3 contains 16 residues. Here the CDR3 DNA reads TGTGCCAGCGGATTACTAGCGGGAGGGCGGACCGGGGAGCTGTTTTTT. The encoded protein is CASGLLAGGRTGELFF.

The chain employs TRBV7-2 and TRBJ1-4; no definite D call. Germline loops: CDR1 SGHTA, CDR2 FQGNSA. V dropped 5 bases and J dropped 5 bases, with 12 bases sitting between them. The CDR3 is made up of 14 amino acids. In DNA, the CDR3 is TGTGCCAGCAGCCCCTGGGGAGGGAATGAAAAACTGTTTTTT. It translates to CASSPWGGNEKLFF. The full variable domain, its missing parts supplied by reference TRBV7-2 and TRBJ1-4, is GAGVSQSPSNKVTEKGKDVELRCDPISGHTALYWYRQSLGQGLEFLIYFQGNSAPDKSGLPSDRFSAERTGGSVSTLTIQRTQQEDSAVYLCASSPWGGNEKLFFGSGTQLSVL.

The chain links TRBV19 to TRBJ1-5; 12 bases align to TRBD1. The J segment lost 7 bases and the V segment lost 1 base, leaving 5 bases of the junction unmatched. Germline-derived CDR1 and CDR2 are LNHDA and SQIVND (reference sequence). The CDR3 is 16 amino acids. CDR3 in amino acids: CASSIAVGQGAQPQHF. Here the CDR3 DNA reads TGTGCCAGTAGTATAGCCGTGGGACAGGGGGCCCAGCCCCAGCATTTT.

This chain uses TRBV2 with TRBJ2-7, with 8 bases that match TRBD2. The CDR3 length is 15 residues. With V trimmed by 2 bases and J by 2 bases, 5 bases remained unmatched. Germline CDR1 and CDR2: SNHLY and FYNNEI. DNA for the CDR3: TGTGCCAGCAGTGAAAAAAGCGGGAGAGCCTACGAGCAGTACTTC. As protein: CASSEKSGRAYEQYF.

The genes are TRBV9 and TRBJ1-2; TRBD1 is a possible D gene (5 bases). The ends were cut back, 3 bases at V and 1 base at J, with 16 bases in the middle. CDR1 SGDLS and CDR2 YYNGEE come from the germline V gene. This CDR3 is 16 amino acids long. CDR3 sequence reads: CASSGGTEPFNYGYTF. In DNA, the CDR3 is TGTGCCAGCAGCGGCGGGACGGAACCTTTTAACTATGGCTACACCTTC. The variable domain in full, with the rest retrieved from reference TRBV9 and TRBJ1-2, is DSGVTQTPKHLITATGQRVTLRCSPRSGDLSVYWYQQSLDQGLQFLIQYYNGEERAKGNILERFSAQQFPDLHSELNLSSLELGDSALYFCASSGGTEPFNYGYTFGSGTRLTVV.

The chain is built from TRBV7-2 and TRBJ1-5; TRBD1 agrees at 7 bases. Germline trimming cut 5 bases from V and 4 bases from J; bases unmatched to any gene: 5. From germline, CDR1 is SGHTA and CDR2 FQGNSA. This CDR3 is built from 14 residues. Here the CDR3 reads CASSPRTGNQPQHF. As DNA, the CDR3 is TGTGCCAGCAGCCCGAGGACAGGTAATCAGCCCCAGCATTTT.

This clone has a handful of counts. The chain joins TRBV5-1 to TRBJ1-3, with D hard to call. V lost 4 bases to trimming and J lost 0 bases, with 14 bases between them. The CDR3 loop spans 16 amino acids. The germline V gene encodes CDR1 SGHRS and CDR2 YFSETQ. The CDR3 nucleotides read TGCGCCAGCAGCGCCTACTACCTAGACTCTGGAAACACCATATATTTT. Protein product: CASSAYYLDSGNTIYF.

J is TRBJ2-1 and V is TRBV2; no clear D gene. CDR1 is SNHLY, CDR2 FYNNEI, per germline. V was cut by 4 bases and J by 9 bases, with 13 bases left in between. CDR3 length: 13 amino acids. The CDR3 region has the DNA TGTGCCAGCAGTGCAGCCCCCTCGGGTGAGCAGTTCTTC. Its translation is CASSAAPSGEQFF.

The CDR3 loop is CASTWRGMNTEAFF. The DNA for the CDR3 is TGTGCCAGTACATGGAGGGGAATGAACACTGAAGCTTTCTTT. This rearrangement joins TRBV6-6 to TRBJ1-1; tentatively, D is TRBD1 (5 bases). V was clipped by 9 bases and J by 0 bases, with 14 bases between them. The CDR3 totals 14 residues. Per germline, CDR1 MNHNY and CDR2 SVGAGI (reference sequence).

The rearrangement uses TRBV2 and TRBJ2-3, with D tentatively TRBD2 (6 bases). The CDR3 extends over 14 amino acids. Germline CDR1 and CDR2: SNHLY and FYNNEI. Trimming took off 7 bases at V and 0 bases at J, with 11 bases between the two ends. The CDR3 reads CASNSGTSTDTQYF. In DNA form, the CDR3 reads TGTGCCAGCAACTCCGGGACTAGCACAGATACGCAGTATTTT.

The chain joins TRBV7-3 to TRBJ2-5; D possibly corresponds to TRBD2 (7 bases). Germline assignment: CDR1 SGHTA and CDR2 FQGTGA. The CDR3 runs 13 residues. The germline V and J ends were trimmed by 3 bases and 7 bases, with 12 bases remaining between them. The CDR3: CASSFEGEGTQYF. The CDR3 nucleotides are TGTGCCAGCAGCTTCGAGGGGGAGGGGACCCAGTACTTC.

The chain is built from TRBV4-1 and TRBJ2-7; 12 bases are a match to TRBD2. The V gene end was trimmed by 8 bases and the J gene end by 1 base; junction bases not matched to a gene: 3. CDR3 size: 14 residues. Germline loops: CDR1 MGHRA, CDR2 YSYEKL. CDR3 in amino acids: CASSLAGGSYEQYF. DNA for the CDR3: TGCGCCAGCTCCCTAGCGGGAGGGTCCTACGAGCAGTACTTC.

The CDR3 coding sequence is TGTGCCAGCAGCTGGACAGACTCCTACGAGCAGTACTTC. Its translation is CASSWTDSYEQYF. The V call is TRBV4-2, the J call TRBJ2-7; a weak D match, TRBD1 (6 bases). CDR3 length equals 13 residues. Germline CDR1 reads LGHNA; CDR2 reads YNFKEQ. The ends were cut back, 5 bases at V and 0 bases at J, with 8 bases in the middle.

The chain employs TRBV5-1 and TRBJ2-7; D remains ambiguous. Trimming removed 4 bases at V and 4 bases at J, with 12 bases between. The length of the CDR3 is 13 residues. Germline CDR1 SGHRS, CDR2 YFSETQ. CDR3 in DNA: TGCGCCAGCAGCCCTAGTGGTAGATACGAGCAGTACTTC. Its protein product is CASSPSGRYEQYF.

The rearrangement joins TRBV6-1 to TRBJ2-7; 9 nucleotides align to TRBD2. Trimming removed 2 bases from V and 0 bases from J; junction bases left unmatched: 2. Looked up from germline, CDR1 is MNHNS and CDR2 is SASEGT. There are 15 residues in the CDR3. The CDR3 DNA is TGTGCCAGCAGTGAACTAGCGGGAACCTCCTACGAGCAGTACTTC. Protein product: CASSELAGTSYEQYF.

V usage is TRBV19 and J usage is TRBJ1-5; D is perhaps TRBD1 (6 bases). CDR3 length equals 13 residues. V dropped 5 bases and J dropped 16 bases, with 21 bases sitting between them. Germline assignment: CDR1 LNHDA and CDR2 SQIVND (reference sequence). CDR3 in amino acids: CASSLAGDTPQHF. The CDR3 bases are TGTGCCAGTAGTCTGGCAGGGGACACACCGCAACATTTT.

The J gene is TRBJ1-2, the V gene TRBV29-1; perhaps TRBD1 as D (6 bases). The CDR3 extends over 12 amino acids. V lost 6 bases and J lost 0, with 8 bases in between. Germline lookup yields CDR1 SQVTM and CDR2 ANQGSEA. The CDR3 DNA follows: TGCAGCGTCCAGGGGTCTAACTATGGCTACACCTTC. Its translation is CSVQGSNYGYTF.

The gene calls are TRBV10-3 and TRBJ1-5, with 9 bases aligning to TRBD1. With V trimmed by 6 bases and J by 4 bases, 1 base remained unmatched. The CDR3 covers 13 residues. The germline gives CDR1 ENHRY, CDR2 SYGVKD. In DNA, the CDR3 is TGTGCCATCAGGGACAGGGGAAATCAGCCCCAGCATTTT. It specifies CAIRDRGNQPQHF.

The J gene is TRBJ1-1, the V gene TRBV6-1; 7 bases match TRBD1. Germline V gene data show CDR1 as MNHNS and CDR2 as SASEGT. The CDR3 runs 14 residues. The ends lost 9 bases at V and 5 bases at J; junction bases unmatched: 12. DNA for the CDR3: TGTGCCAGTAGAGATTCAGGGGGACGTACTGAAGCTTTCTTT. Translated: CASRDSGGRTEAFF.

This clone was seen just once. V gene TRBV14 combines with J gene TRBJ1-1; 8 nucleotides match TRBD1. The germline CDR1 and CDR2 sequences are SGHDN and FVKESK. CDR3 length: 15 residues. J gave up 0 bases and V 3 bases, and 3 bases lay outside the gene matches. The CDR3 is CASSHLTGVNTEAFF. The CDR3 region has the DNA TGTGCCAGCAGCCACCTGACAGGGGTGAACACTGAAGCTTTCTTT.

This chain joins TRBV2 and TRBJ1-3; perhaps TRBD1 as D (6 bases). This CDR3 comprises 16 residues. The germline gives CDR1 SNHLY, CDR2 FYNNEI. Trimming removed 1 base from V and 4 bases from J, with 14 bases in between. The CDR3: CASSEDGGRRGNTIYF. DNA for the CDR3: TGTGCCAGCAGTGAAGACGGGGGGCGTAGGGGAAACACCATATATTTT.

The chain couples TRBV30 to TRBJ2-1; D remains ambiguous. Germline lookup yields CDR1 GTSNPN and CDR2 SVGIG (reference sequence). V shed 0 bases and J shed 5 bases, with 8 bases lying between them. This CDR3 spans 13 amino acids. CDR3 nucleotides: TGTGCCTGGAGTGTCAGGATCGACAATGAGCAGTTCTTC. Its protein product is CAWSVRIDNEQFF.

V gene TRBV5-6 combines with J gene TRBJ2-7, with TRBD1 identical over 9 bases. The CDR3 consists of 17 residues. CDR1 is SGHDT and CDR2 is YYEEEE in the germline V gene. The ends lost 1 base at V and 5 bases at J; junction bases unmatched: 13. The CDR3 here is CASSLSWAGQGSNEQYF. The CDR3 nucleotides read TGTGCCAGCAGCTTGAGTTGGGCGGGACAGGGCTCTAACGAGCAGTACTTC.

The sample holds one count of this clone. Written as DNA, the CDR3 is TGTGCCAGCAGCCGGGACAGAGGCACAGATACGCAGTATTTT. As protein: CASSRDRGTDTQYF. The J gene is TRBJ2-3, the V gene TRBV5-4, with TRBD1 matching 7 bases. V lost 4 bases and J lost 1; bases outside the gene matches: 3. The CDR3 is made up of 14 amino acids. Per the germline V gene, CDR1 is SGHNT and CDR2 is YYREEE (reference sequence).

This chain joins TRBV19 and TRBJ1-1; D might be TRBD1 (6 bases). CDR1 is LNHDA, CDR2 SQIVND, per germline (reference sequence). The CDR3 is 13 residues long. Trimming took off 5 bases at V and 0 bases at J, with 7 bases between the two ends. CDR3 coding DNA: TGTGCCAGTAGTGACAGGCTGAACACTGAAGCTTTCTTT. Translation gives CASSDRLNTEAFF.

J is TRBJ1-2 and V is TRBV21-1; the table's D gene call, TRBD1, was not cross checked with the DNA. TRBV21-1 represents a pseudogene. The CDR3 loop spans 15 amino acids. The CDR3 region has the DNA TGTGCCAGCAGCAATTACAACAGGACTAACTATGGCTACACCTTC. Its protein is CASSNYNRTNYGYTF.

The gene calls are TRBV4-1 and TRBJ1-2; 8 bases are shared with TRBD1. The J segment lost 2 bases and the V segment lost 2 bases, leaving 4 bases of the junction unmatched. Germline V lookup: CDR1 MGHRA, CDR2 YSYEKL. The CDR3 covers 15 residues. DNA for the CDR3: TGCGCCAGCAGCCAAAACCGACAGGGGAACTATGGCTACACCTTC. This gives the protein CASSQNRQGNYGYTF.

CDR3 protein: CASSFSGQSNQPQHF. The CDR3 nucleotides are TGTGCCAGCAGCTTTTCCGGACAGAGCAATCAGCCCCAGCATTTT. V and J are TRBV5-6 and TRBJ1-5, with D perhaps matching TRBD1 (6 bases). The CDR3 has 15 amino acids. Trimming removed 2 bases from V and 1 base from J, with 10 bases in between. Looked up from germline, CDR1 is SGHDT and CDR2 is YYEEEE.

By share of the sample, this clone is medium-sized. The V gene is TRBV27, the J gene TRBJ1-5, with 7 bases lining up with TRBD1. J gave up 0 bases and V 1 base, and 12 bases lay outside the gene matches. The V gene's germline CDR1 is MNHEY and CDR2 SMNVEV (reference sequence). This CDR3 has 19 amino acids. CDR3 residues: CASSLWYDRDLYSNQPQHF. The CDR3 DNA reads as TGTGCCAGCAGTTTATGGTATGACAGGGACCTATATAGCAATCAGCCCCAGCATTTT.